The 3 T cell receptor beta chains below come from one sample, sequenced in a study of T cell repertoires in cytomegalovirus infection. A single record per CDR3 protein comes from TCRdb applying MiXCR to the reads. The sample shows almost 550,000 distinct CDR3 sequences, about 15% of them seen only once. Sequencing input: CD8+ T cells from PBMCs. These receptors were collected from a human donor in good health (CMV status not recorded). Some clones in this sample may be carry-over from other donors' samples.

The J gene is TRBJ2-7, the V gene TRBV5-5; D might be TRBD1 (5 bases). V dropped 5 bases and J dropped 3 bases, with 12 bases sitting between them. Germline lookup yields CDR1 SGHKS and CDR2 YYEKEE (reference sequence). The CDR3 runs to 13 residues. CDR3 sequence (DNA): TGTGCCAGCAGTTCCACCCAGGGCTACGAGCAGTACTTC. It codes for CASSSTQGYEQYF.

The gene calls are TRBV20-1 and TRBJ2-4, with 7 positions matching TRBD1. The CDR3 is made up of 14 amino acids. CDR1 is DFQATT and CDR2 is SNEGSKA in the germline V gene (reference sequence). Germline trimming cut 3 bases from V and 1 base from J; bases unmatched to any gene: 3. CDR3 coding DNA: TGCAGTGCTAGCACAGGGGTTGCCAAAAACATTCAGTACTTC. It encodes CSASTGVAKNIQYF.

The chain uses TRBV4-1 and TRBJ1-2; no clear D. The V end was cut by 4 bases, the J end by 4 bases, with 13 bases between. The CDR3 sequence is 14 residues long. CDR1 and CDR2 from the germline V gene are MGHRA and YSYEKL. The CDR3 reads CASSPSTGSYGYTF. CDR3 sequence (DNA): TGCGCCAGCAGCCCTTCCACCGGGTCCTATGGCTACACCTTC.